This passage covers 13 T cell receptor beta chains from one sample sequenced in a study of metastatic and nonmetastatic thyroid tumors. The entire patient cohort was treatment-naive prior to thyroid surgery. TCRdb re-analyzed the PCR reads through MiXCR. The sample yields tens of thousands of clones, about an eighth seen once. Sequenced material: blood. These TCRs come from a female donor with papillary thyroid cancer or a benign thyroid nodule (not recorded which). Some clones in this sample may be carry-over from other donors' samples.

The chain has TRBV19 and TRBJ2-3, with D perhaps given as TRBD1 or TRBD2 (6 bases each). The CDR3 extends over 15 amino acids. V was clipped by 5 bases and J by 1 base, with 13 bases between them. Per the germline V gene, CDR1 is LNHDA and CDR2 is SQIVND (reference sequence). Here the CDR3 DNA reads TGTGCCAGTAGTTGGGGGGCGGCTGGCACAGATACGCAGTATTTT. Its protein is CASSWGAAGTDTQYF. Drawing the rest from reference TRBV19 and TRBJ2-3, the complete variable domain is DGGITQSPKYLFRKEGQNVTLSCEQNLNHDAMYWYRQDPGQGLRLIYYSQIVNDFQKGDIAEGYSVSREKKESFPLTVTSAQKNPTAFYLCASSWGAAGTDTQYFGPGTRLTVL.

The chain has TRBV28 and TRBJ1-2; D call uncertain. The CDR3 consists of 11 residues. Germline V CDR1 and CDR2: MDHEN, SYDVKM. Trimming cost V 5 bases and J 12 bases, with 13 bases left between them. CDR3 in amino acids: CASSHGSGHTF. CDR3 sequence (DNA): TGTGCCAGCAGTCATGGAAGCGGCCACACCTTC.

As for this clone: A much larger clone lies one base from this, so it may be a read error. The rearrangement links TRBV5-1 to TRBJ2-7; D is unresolved. CDR3 length equals 13 residues. V shed 1 base and J shed 2 bases, with 7 bases lying between them. The V gene's germline CDR1 is SGHRS and CDR2 YFSETQ. The CDR3 is CASSLSCPYEQYF. The CDR3 DNA reads as TGCGCCAGCAGCTTGTCATGCCCCTACGAGCAGTACTTC.

This clone was counted at least ten times. This sample also contains other DNA sequences that code for the same CDR3. The gene calls are TRBV4-2 and TRBJ2-1; tentatively, D is TRBD2 (6 bases). V was shortened by 0 bases and J by 7 bases, with 16 bases between the two germline ends. From germline, CDR1 is LGHNA and CDR2 YNFKEQ. The CDR3 contains 16 residues. The CDR3 reads CASSQDLRGRGNEQFF. CDR3 sequence (DNA): TGTGCCAGCAGCCAAGATCTCCGGGGGAGAGGTAATGAGCAGTTCTTC.

This clone has more than one count but fewer than ten. This rearrangement joins TRBV28 to TRBJ1-2, with D perhaps matching TRBD1 (5 bases). This CDR3 has 13 amino acids. The V end lost 5 bases, the J end lost 4 bases, and 11 bases lay between the germline ends. Per the germline V gene, CDR1 is MDHEN and CDR2 is SYDVKM. The CDR3 sequence: CASSPRQPYGYTF. The CDR3 DNA follows: TGTGCCAGCAGTCCCAGACAGCCCTATGGCTACACCTTC.

This clone showed up many times. The V and J genes are TRBV5-1 and TRBJ2-3; D not resolved. The V gene lost 3 bases and the J gene lost 1 base, with 15 bases spanning the gap. Germline V gene sequence: CDR1 SGHRS, CDR2 YFSETQ. There are 16 residues in the CDR3. For the CDR3, the DNA is TGCGCCAGCAGCTCCGCCTCCTTTGCGGGCACAGATACGCAGTATTTT. Its translation is CASSSASFAGTDTQYF.

This clone was seen ten or more times. The V call is TRBV5-5, the J call TRBJ2-2, with 7 bases aligning to TRBD2. Germline-derived CDR1 and CDR2 are SGHKS and YYEKEE (reference sequence). The CDR3 sequence is 15 residues long. The junction had 4 bases not matched to a gene; V was cut back by 4 bases and J by 1 base. The CDR3 protein is CASSPSGRNTGELFF. The CDR3 coding sequence is TGTGCCAGCAGCCCTAGCGGAAGGAACACCGGGGAGCTGTTTTTT.

This clone has at least ten counts. In the same sample, other DNA sequences code for this CDR3. CDR3 region: CSVADGGNTIYF. The DNA for the CDR3 is TGCAGCGTTGCCGATGGCGGAAACACCATATATTTT. The V and J genes are TRBV29-1 and TRBJ1-3; D is unresolved. The CDR3 is 12 amino acids. The V gene's germline CDR1 is SQVTM and CDR2 ANQGSEA. Trimming removed 4 bases from V and 4 bases from J, with 8 bases in between.

V is TRBV28 and J is TRBJ2-5; TRBD1 matches at 9 bases. The germline gives CDR1 MDHEN, CDR2 SYDVKM. V shed 10 bases and J 4 bases; nucleotides not matched to a gene: 10. This CDR3 region has 14 residues. DNA for the CDR3: TGTGCCATCAGCGGACAGGGGCTGGTAGAGACCCAGTACTTC. It translates to CAISGQGLVETQYF.

Ten or more counts support this clone. V and J are TRBV19 and TRBJ2-1; TRBD1 or TRBD2 may be the D gene (5 bases each). The CDR3 is 12 amino acids. Trimming pared 4 bases from V and 8 bases from J, leaving 9 bases between. CDR1 and CDR2 from the germline V gene are LNHDA and SQIVND (reference sequence). This chain's CDR3 is CASSSMGDEQFF. DNA of the CDR3: TGTGCCAGTAGTAGCATGGGGGATGAGCAGTTCTTC.

To note about this clone: In this CDR3 the conserved last residue, phenylalanine or tryptophan, is missing, so a read error is likely. The DNA is left out, because the CDR3 cannot be placed on it with certainty; the CDR3 is given as TCRdb lists it. This chain links TRBV19 with TRBJ2-2; the listed D gene, TRBD2, was not tested against the DNA. The CDR3 numbers 16 amino acids, ends counted. In germline, CDR1 is LNHDA, CDR2 SQIVND (reference sequence). CDR3 residues: CASSIRAPRDTGELFV.

The chain combines TRBV7-6 with TRBJ2-7, with D possibly matching TRBD1 (6 bases). Looked up from germline, CDR1 is SGHVS and CDR2 is FNYEAQ. CDR3 length: 13 amino acids. The V end was cut by 4 bases, the J end by 6 bases, with 13 bases between. CDR3 amino acids: CASSSETGSEQYF. The CDR3 nucleotides read TGTGCCAGCAGCTCAGAGACAGGTTCCGAGCAGTACTTC.

In its sample, this clone was seen once. Relative to the germline gene, one junction end is altered; a read error may explain this. The CDR3 region has the DNA TGTGCCAGCAGCCTAGGCTGGAGATTCCACAATGGGCAGTTCTTC. Protein product: CASSLGWRFHNGQFF. The V gene is TRBV7-8, the J gene TRBJ2-1; no firm D call. The CDR3 is 15 residues long. Germline CDR1 is SGHVS and CDR2 is FQNEAQ.